The 6 T cell receptor beta chains below all came from one sample that was sequenced in a study of Ad26.COV2.S vaccination and SARS-CoV-2 variants. Here immunoSEQ multiplex PCR was the method, and the copy in TCRdb shows in-frame clones only, minus some. The sample includes 350,000 to 500,000 clones, around nine tenths seen only once; the top ten take 10% to 15%. Treatment in this sample: some 19 received Ad26.COV2.S at low or high dose, single or two shots; several received placebo; per-sample allocation not given. Day 63 after the first injection of vaccine or placebo was the sampling time. The material sequenced was peripheral blood, taken in a trial of Ad26.COV2.S vaccine versus placebo. The source is a person between 18 and 59 years old who received the Ad26.COV2.S COVID-19 vaccine or a placebo.

This chain uses TRBV12-3 or TRBV12-4 with TRBJ2-7; no clear D gene. The V and J ends lost 3 bases and 6 bases respectively, with 6 bases between them. The CDR3 has 11 amino acids. CDR3: CASSFQVEQYF. CDR3 sequence (DNA): TGTGCCAGCAGTTTTCAGGTCGAGCAGTACTTC.

On this clone: Distinct nucleotide sequences in the sample also encode this CDR3. The chain joins TRBV20-1 to TRBJ2-5; no definite D call. The CDR3 loop spans 11 amino acids. The V gene lost 6 bases and the J gene lost 4 bases, with 9 bases spanning the gap. The V gene's germline CDR1 is DFQATT and CDR2 SNEGSKA (reference sequence). The CDR3 loop is CSASLGETQYF. The CDR3 nucleotides read TGCAGTGCAAGTCTCGGAGAGACCCAGTACTTC.

This rearrangement joins TRBV29-1 to TRBJ1-2; 7 positions agree with TRBD1. With V trimmed by 6 bases and J by 8 bases, 18 bases remained unmatched. The CDR3 is 15 amino acids. The germline V gene has CDR1 SQVTM and CDR2 ANQGSEA. CDR3 amino acids: CSVGTQDRPLGGYTF. The DNA of the CDR3 is TGCAGCGTCGGGACGCAGGACAGGCCCTTAGGAGGCTACACCTTC.

The chain carries TRBV10-3 and TRBJ2-7; D tentatively fits TRBD1 or TRBD2 (5 bases each). The V end was cut by 4 bases, the J end by 7 bases, with 8 bases between. Germline values: CDR1 ENHRY, CDR2 SYGVKD. The CDR3 runs to 11 residues. The DNA of the CDR3 is TGTGCCATCAGTGTTGGGACGGAGCAGTACTTC. It encodes CAISVGTEQYF.

This chain uses TRBV28 with TRBJ1-5, with a weak D call TRBD1 (5 bases). The length of the CDR3 is 12 residues. V was trimmed by 2 bases and J by 6 bases, leaving 5 bases between them. In germline, CDR1 is MDHEN, CDR2 SYDVKM. This CDR3 reads CASSLRGQPQHF. CDR3 coding DNA: TGTGCCAGCAGTTTAAGGGGTCAGCCCCAGCATTTT.

The V and J genes are TRBV10-2 and TRBJ1-1; no reliable D call. V was trimmed by 3 bases and J by 0 bases, leaving 5 bases between them. CDR3 length: 13 amino acids. Per germline, CDR1 WSHSY and CDR2 SAAADI. The CDR3 coding sequence is TGCGCCAGCAGTGACAGGATGAACACTGAAGCTTTCTTT. Protein: CASSDRMNTEAFF.